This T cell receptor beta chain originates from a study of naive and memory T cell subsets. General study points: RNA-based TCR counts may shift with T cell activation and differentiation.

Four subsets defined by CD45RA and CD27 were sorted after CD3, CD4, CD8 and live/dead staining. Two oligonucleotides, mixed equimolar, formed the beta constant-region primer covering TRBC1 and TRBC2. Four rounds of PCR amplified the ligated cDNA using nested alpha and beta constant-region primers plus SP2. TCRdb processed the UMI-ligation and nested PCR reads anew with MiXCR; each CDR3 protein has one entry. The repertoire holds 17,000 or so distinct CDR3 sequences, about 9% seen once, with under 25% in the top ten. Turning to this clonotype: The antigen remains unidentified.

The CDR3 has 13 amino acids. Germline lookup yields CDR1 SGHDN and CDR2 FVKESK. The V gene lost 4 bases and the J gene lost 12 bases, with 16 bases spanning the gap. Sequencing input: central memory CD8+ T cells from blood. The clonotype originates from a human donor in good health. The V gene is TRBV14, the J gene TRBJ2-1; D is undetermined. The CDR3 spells CASSPLLEVGQFF. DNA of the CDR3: TGTGCCAGCAGCCCCCTCCTAGAAGTTGGGCAGTTCTTC.